The 13 T cell receptor beta chains listed next were all sequenced from one sample in a study of blood T cell repertoires in COVID-19. Sequenced by immunoSEQ multiplex PCR; TCRdb stores in-frame clones only, minus some. The sample includes 90,000 to 150,000 clones, more than 75% of them seen just once. The source material was peripheral blood. The receptor source for this set is a woman aged 50 to 60 with acute or convalescent COVID-19.

The J gene is TRBJ1-5, the V gene TRBV5-1; D is possibly TRBD1 (5 bases). The V end was cut by 0 bases, the J end by 5 bases, with 6 bases between. Germline V gene sequence: CDR1 SGHRS, CDR2 YFSETQ. The CDR3 loop spans 13 amino acids. Written as DNA, the CDR3 is TGCGCCAGCAGCTTGGACAGGTATCAGCCCCAGCATTTT. Amino acid sequence: CASSLDRYQPQHF.

The V gene is TRBV5-1, the J gene TRBJ2-5; TRBD2 matches 7 bases. CDR1 SGHRS and CDR2 YFSETQ come from the germline V gene. V gave up 0 bases and J gave up 4 bases; unmatched junction bases: 9. The CDR3 loop spans 16 amino acids. In DNA form, the CDR3 reads TGCGCCAGCAGCTTGGGCGGGACTACCCAGGGAGAGACCCAGTACTTC. Translation: CASSLGGTTQGETQYF.

This clone showed up just a few times. The chain carries TRBV6-5 and TRBJ2-1; a possible D gene is TRBD2 (6 bases). Germline V gene lookup returns CDR1 MNHEY and CDR2 SVGAGI. The CDR3 is 11 amino acids. V lost 5 bases to trimming and J lost 7 bases, with 6 bases between them. The DNA of the CDR3 is TGTGCCAGCAGTAGCGGGAATGAGCAGTTCTTC. Protein: CASSSGNEQFF.

The chain combines TRBV30 with TRBJ1-4; D perhaps matches TRBD1 (5 bases). V was shortened by 5 bases and J by 1 base, with 14 bases between the two germline ends. This CDR3 has 15 residues. The germline V gene encodes CDR1 GTSNPN and CDR2 SVGIG (reference sequence). Here the CDR3 reads CAWDHGQGTNEKLFF. As DNA, the CDR3 is TGTGCCTGGGATCACGGGCAGGGAACTAATGAAAAACTGTTTTTT.

V usage is TRBV27 and J usage is TRBJ1-6; the match to TRBD1 covers 8 bases. CDR1 and CDR2 (germline): MNHEY, SMNVEV (reference sequence). V trimming: 8 bases; J trimming: 5 bases; junction bases outside the gene matches: 5. This CDR3 is 14 amino acids long. The CDR3 loop is CASGLDRDNSPLHF. CDR3 in DNA: TGTGCCAGCGGATTGGACAGGGATAATTCACCCCTCCACTTT.

This rearrangement joins TRBV12-5 to TRBJ2-2, with D uncertain. V was shortened by 2 bases and J by 1 base, with 8 bases between the two germline ends. Germline V gene lookup returns CDR1 LGHNT and CDR2 FRNRAP. This CDR3 contains 15 residues. The CDR3 sequence: CASGLSSQNTGELFF. In DNA form, the CDR3 reads TGTGCTAGTGGTTTGTCCTCACAGAACACCGGGGAGCTGTTTTTT.

The table lists this clone with a count of one. CDR3 protein: CASRDPGGESTDTQYF. For the CDR3, the DNA is TGTGCCAGCCGCGACCCAGGTGGGGAGTCCACAGATACGCAGTATTTT. The V and J genes are TRBV19 and TRBJ2-3; maybe TRBD2 (5 bases). CDR3 length equals 16 residues. CDR1 and CDR2 (germline): LNHDA, SQIVND (reference sequence). V was pared by 9 bases and J by 2 bases, with 21 bases between.

This rearrangement joins TRBV5-5 to TRBJ2-7, with D perhaps matching TRBD2 (5 bases). The CDR3 extends over 14 amino acids. Trimming left V 0 bases short and J 0 bases short, with 7 bases between. CDR1 and CDR2 from the germline V gene are SGHKS and YYEKEE (reference sequence). In DNA, the CDR3 is TGTGCCAGCAGCTTGGGTGGGAGCTCCTACGAGCAGTACTTC. Translation gives CASSLGGSSYEQYF.

The chain joins TRBV7-9 to TRBJ1-1; D unclear. The CDR3 extends over 13 amino acids. V was trimmed by 6 bases and J by 3 bases, leaving 11 bases between them. The V gene's germline CDR1 is SEHNR and CDR2 FQNEAQ (reference sequence). The CDR3 sequence: CASSSLGDTEAFF. The CDR3 DNA follows: TGTGCCAGCAGTTCGCTCGGGGACACTGAAGCTTTCTTT.

This chain's CDR3 is CSVMDSAGTKAFF. The DNA for the CDR3 is TGCAGCGTTATGGACTCGGCGGGCACAAAAGCTTTCTTT. V usage is TRBV29-1 and J usage is TRBJ1-1, with D unclear. CDR3 size: 13 residues. Trimming removed 5 bases from V and 9 bases from J, with 19 bases in between. From germline, CDR1 is SQVTM and CDR2 ANQGSEA.

This clone was observed once. The chain couples TRBV30 to TRBJ2-5; 11 nucleotides match TRBD1. The V and J ends lost 5 bases and 7 bases, in that order; junction bases with no gene match: 15. Germline lookup yields CDR1 GTSNPN and CDR2 SVGIG (reference sequence). The length of the CDR3 is 16 residues. Here the CDR3 reads CAWVPRTGGAFVTQYF. The CDR3 DNA reads as TGTGCCTGGGTACCAAGGACAGGGGGCGCATTTGTGACCCAGTACTTC.

The rearrangement links TRBV7-2 to TRBJ2-7, with D possibly TRBD2 on 5 matching bases. This CDR3 has 14 residues. The V and J ends lost 1 base and 1 base respectively, with 8 bases between them. Germline loops: CDR1 SGHTA, CDR2 FQGNSA. CDR3 in amino acids: CASSLGLASYEQYF. CDR3 sequence (DNA): TGTGCCAGCAGCTTAGGGCTAGCTTCCTACGAGCAGTACTTC.

This sequence joins TRBV6-2 or TRBV6-3 and TRBJ2-1; a possible D gene is TRBD1 (5 bases). Germline V gene sequence: CDR1 MNHEY, CDR2 SVGEGT. There are 16 residues in the CDR3. Trimming removed 5 bases from V and 9 bases from J, with 23 bases in between. The CDR3 sequence: CASSPLWQGLVSEQFF. CDR3 DNA sequence: TGTGCCAGCAGTCCCCTTTGGCAGGGCCTGGTTAGTGAGCAGTTCTTC.